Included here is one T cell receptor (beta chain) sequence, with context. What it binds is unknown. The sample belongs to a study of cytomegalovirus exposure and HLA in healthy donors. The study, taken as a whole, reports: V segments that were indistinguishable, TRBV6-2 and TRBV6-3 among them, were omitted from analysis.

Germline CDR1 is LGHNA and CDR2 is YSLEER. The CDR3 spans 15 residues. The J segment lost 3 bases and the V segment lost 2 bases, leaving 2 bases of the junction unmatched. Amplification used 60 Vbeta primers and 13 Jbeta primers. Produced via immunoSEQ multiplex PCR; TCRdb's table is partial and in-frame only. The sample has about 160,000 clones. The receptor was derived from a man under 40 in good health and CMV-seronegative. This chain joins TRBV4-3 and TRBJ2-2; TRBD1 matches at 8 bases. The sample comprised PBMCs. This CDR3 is CASSQNRGDTGELFF. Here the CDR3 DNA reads TGCGCCAGCAGCCAAAACAGGGGGGACACCGGGGAGCTGTTTTTT.